This T cell receptor (beta chain) was retrieved from a study of blood T cell repertoires in COVID-19 (dated by TCRdb to about 2020). Looking at the study overall: Collaborator samples came from the United States, Italy and Spain and covered acute and convalescent phases of COVID-19. Where available, HLA class I and class II types were taken from metadata supplied by the sample provider and were not determined by assay-based typing. The material from the prospective study consisted of cDNA or gDNA derived from T cells, B-cell-depleted T cells, or PBMCs. The repertoires were made available in a free public database intended to serve as a resource for research on the immune response to SARS-CoV-2. Deeply sampled blood TCRbeta repertoires from subjects exposed to, actively infected with, or recovered from COVID-19 were included in the dataset. The samples were drawn from two sources: the first 160 participants of the ongoing ImmuneRACE study, and 1,000 to 1,500 subjects contributed by 6 global collaborators. The sample metadata nearly always contained a de-identified subject ID, COVID-19 status, age in years and sex. The study at large found these results: How much clinical and demographic metadata was included differed by source and by participant, and the metadata was provided uncurated.

TCRbeta CDR3 regions were amplified from genomic DNA by means of the immunoSEQ Assay, a bias-controlled multiplex PCR. The study's processing was this. The number of nucleated cells in each sample was estimated from the amplification of reference gene primers within the assay. To quantify the absolute abundance of each unique TCRbeta CDR3 rearrangement, sequence reads were collapsed and filtered. Productive Simpson clonality was computed per sample as the square root of Simpson's diversity index over productive rearrangements. This immuneACCESS table, as held by TCRdb, lists in-frame sequences with V and J called but not all clones. Of the missing ones, under half trace to an unresolved V gene in checked studies; the others have no known cause. V, J and clone size were drawn from that table, and D and trimming were deduced from the DNA. Recorded for this sample are about 83,000 clones; about 82% of them occurred a single time. Roughly a sixth of the sample comes from the top ten.

For this clone: It has no known antigen specificity. No clone much larger than this one lies a single base away; base qualities are absent.

The collaborating institutions used their own protocols to collect whole blood in K2EDTA tubes. For TCRbeta analysis, collaborators shipped samples in one of three forms: frozen whole blood, isolated PBMCs, or DNA extracted from either of those sample types. The material sequenced was peripheral blood. This clonotype was sampled from a woman aged 80 or over with acute or convalescent COVID-19.

The nucleotide sequence is TGTGCCAGCACCGCGGGGCCTGGGGAGCTGTTTTTT. This translates into CASTAGPGELFF. The V and J segments used are TRBV3-1 (or the pseudogene TRBV3-2) and TRBJ2-2, and the D gene may be TRBD2, 6 bases matching. The CDR1 and CDR2 encoded by the germline V gene (reference sequence) are LGHDT and YNNKEL. The V and J ends are trimmed by 7 bases and 8 bases, leaving 11 bases between them. The CDR3 covers 12 residues, taking in both the cysteine and the phenylalanine. The retained sequence is limited to the CDR3, 36 bases, with the frame set at the first base.